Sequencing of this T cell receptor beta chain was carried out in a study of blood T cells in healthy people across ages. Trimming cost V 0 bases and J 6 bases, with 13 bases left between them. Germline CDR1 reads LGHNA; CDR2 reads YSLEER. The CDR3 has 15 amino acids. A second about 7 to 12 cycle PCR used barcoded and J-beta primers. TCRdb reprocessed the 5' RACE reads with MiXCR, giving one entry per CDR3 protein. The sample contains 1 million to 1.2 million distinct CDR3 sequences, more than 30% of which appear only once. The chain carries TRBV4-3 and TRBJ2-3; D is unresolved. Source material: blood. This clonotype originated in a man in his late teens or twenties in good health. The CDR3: CASSQDAPTPDTQYF. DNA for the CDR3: TGCGCCAGCAGCCAAGACGCCCCCACCCCGGATACGCAGTATTTT.